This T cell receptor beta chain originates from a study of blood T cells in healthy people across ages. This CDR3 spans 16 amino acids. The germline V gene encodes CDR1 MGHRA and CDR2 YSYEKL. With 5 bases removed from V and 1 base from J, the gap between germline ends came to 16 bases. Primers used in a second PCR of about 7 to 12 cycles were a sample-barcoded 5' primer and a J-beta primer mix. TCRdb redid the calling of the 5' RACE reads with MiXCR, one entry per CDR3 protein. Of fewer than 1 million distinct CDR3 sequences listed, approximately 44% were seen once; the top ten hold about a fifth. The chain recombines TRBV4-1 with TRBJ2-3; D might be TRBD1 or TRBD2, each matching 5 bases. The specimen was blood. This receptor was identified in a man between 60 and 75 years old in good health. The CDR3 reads CASSSLPGPRTDTQYF. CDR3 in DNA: TGCGCCAGCAGCTCACTACCGGGACCACGCACAGATACGCAGTATTTT.